Listed below are T cell receptor beta chains from one sample, sequenced in a study of shared clonotypes between healthy human individuals. The repertoire was sequenced with immunoSEQ multiplex PCR; TCRdb's copy has only in-frame clones and lacks some. Altogether roughly 770,000 clones are present, approximately 97% being singletons, with the ten largest covering under 0.3%. The sample taken for sequencing was naive CD8+ T cells sorted from blood. The receptors here all came from a man aged 30-40 years in good health. CDR3s include the opening cysteine and the closing phenylalanine or tryptophan. A D gene is named only where the DNA matches it firmly. Where a row states a size, it is once, few, many or the class of an expanded clone; other rows omit it.

j_call v_call clone_size d_call cdr3_aa cdr3_nt
TRBJ1-2 TRBV6-1 NA TRBD1 CASSEESWGQGFNYGYTF TGTGCCAGCAGTGAAGAGAGTTGGGGACAGGGGTTCAACTATGGCTACACCTTC
TRBJ1-5 TRBV28 NA NA CASSLAPQPQHF TGTGCCAGCAGTTTAGCCCCTCAGCCCCAGCATTTT
TRBJ2-3 TRBV11-2 NA NA CASSLKGGQDTQYF TGTGCCAGCAGCTTAAAGGGGGGACAAGATACGCAGTATTTT
TRBJ2-5 TRBV30 NA TRBD2 CAWTGGRGETQYF TGTGCCTGGACGGGTGGGAGGGGAGAGACCCAGTACTTC
TRBJ2-1 TRBV28 once NA CASTADRSSYNEQFF TGTGCCAGCACCGCCGACAGAAGCTCCTACAATGAGCAGTTCTTC
TRBJ2-7 TRBV25-1 NA TRBD2 CASSESERGSYEQYF TGTGCCAGCAGTGAATCGGAGCGGGGCTCCTACGAGCAGTACTTC
TRBJ2-2 TRBV7-6 NA TRBD2 CASSLGEGLALSNTGELFF TGTGCCAGCAGCTTAGGTGAAGGACTAGCGTTATCGAACACCGGGGAGCTGTTTTTT
TRBJ2-7 TRBV2 once NA CASSEGWERYEQYF TGTGCCAGCAGTGAAGGGTGGGAGAGGTACGAGCAGTACTTC
TRBJ2-7 TRBV7-9 NA NA CASSLVEDMFSDTDEQYF TGTGCCAGCAGCTTAGTTGAGGATATGTTCTCGGACACTGACGAGCAGTACTTC
TRBJ2-7 TRBV7-2 NA NA CASSFGSGGYEQYF TGTGCCAGCAGCTTCGGGAGCGGAGGATACGAGCAGTACTTC
TRBJ2-7 TRBV28 NA NA CASSPTGYYEQYF TGTGCCAGCAGCCCCACAGGATACTACGAGCAGTACTTC
TRBJ2-1 TRBV27 NA NA CASSFLVNEQFF TGTGCCAGCAGTTTTCTAGTGAATGAGCAGTTCTTC
TRBJ2-1 TRBV11-2 NA NA CASSFLYGGSYNEQFF TGTGCCAGCAGCTTCTTGTACGGAGGCTCCTACAATGAGCAGTTCTTC
TRBJ2-7 TRBV7-9 NA TRBD1 CASRATGDYEQYF TGTGCCAGCAGGGCTACAGGGGACTACGAGCAGTACTTC
TRBJ2-3 TRBV2 NA NA CASRGAATTDTQYF TGTGCCAGCAGGGGAGCGGCAACCACAGATACGCAGTATTTT
TRBJ1-5 TRBV12-5 NA NA CASAVSNQPQHF TGTGCTAGTGCCGTAAGTAATCAGCCCCAGCATTTT
TRBJ2-7 TRBV10-3 NA NA CAISDRGAAYEQYF TGTGCCATCAGTGACCGCGGGGCGGCCTACGAGCAGTACTTC
TRBJ2-1 TRBV5-1 NA NA CASSLEVIRDEQFF TGCGCCAGCAGCTTGGAGGTAATCCGCGATGAGCAGTTCTTC
TRBJ2-7 TRBV28 NA NA CASTPPLRQAIYEQYF TGTGCCAGTACACCCCCACTGAGGCAGGCTATCTACGAGCAGTACTTC
TRBJ2-7 TRBV5-1 few TRBD1 CASSLDGDRGAYEQYF TGCGCCAGCAGCTTGGATGGGGACAGGGGAGCCTACGAGCAGTACTTC
TRBJ2-7 TRBV4-1 NA TRBD2 CASSQGPSGSLLGEQYF TGCGCCAGCAGCCAAGGGCCTAGCGGGAGTCTCCTTGGCGAGCAGTACTTC
TRBJ2-7 TRBV6-6 NA TRBD2 CASSNTGTRLFYEQYF TGTGCCAGCAGTAACACCGGGACTAGGCTGTTCTACGAGCAGTACTTC
TRBJ2-3 TRBV19 NA TRBD1 CASRTGVDTQYF TGTGCCAGCCGGACAGGGGTAGATACGCAGTATTTT
TRBJ2-7 TRBV5-5 few NA CASSLPGQTYEQYF TGTGCCAGCAGCTTGCCAGGACAGACCTACGAGCAGTACTTC
TRBJ1-4 TRBV30 NA TRBD1 CAWGRGQGDEKLFF TGTGCCTGGGGCCGAGGCCAGGGGGATGAAAAACTGTTTTTT
TRBJ2-7 TRBV7-9 once NA CASSSPPVAYEQYF TGTGCCAGCAGCTCCCCCCCCGTAGCCTACGAGCAGTACTTC
TRBJ2-5 TRBV5-6 once NA CASSLVPEETQYF TGTGCCAGCAGCTTGGTTCCCGAAGAGACCCAGTACTTC
TRBJ2-1 TRBV10-3 NA NA CAISDVGSRGYYNEQFF TGTGCCATCAGTGACGTCGGGAGTAGGGGATACTACAATGAGCAGTTCTTC
TRBJ2-1 TRBV27 NA NA CASSRYGTSQFF TGTGCCAGCAGTCGATACGGGACGTCGCAGTTCTTC
TRBJ2-1 TRBV7-3 NA TRBD2 CASSLGTSGISGEQFF TGTGCCAGCAGCTTAGGGACTAGCGGGATTTCGGGTGAGCAGTTCTTC
TRBJ2-7 TRBV10-1 few NA CASSPRVPSYEQYF TGCGCCAGCAGCCCCAGGGTACCTTCCTACGAGCAGTACTTC
TRBJ1-5 TRBV6-1 NA TRBD1 CASIPLGQGNQPQHF TGTGCCAGCATCCCACTTGGACAGGGCAATCAGCCCCAGCATTTT
TRBJ2-7 TRBV29-1 NA TRBD1 CSAAGTGSYEQYF TGCAGCGCTGCCGGGACAGGGTCCTACGAGCAGTACTTC
TRBJ2-2 TRBV6-5 NA NA CASSISGGSGELFF TGTGCCAGCAGTATCTCCGGGGGCTCCGGGGAGCTGTTTTTT
TRBJ2-7 TRBV28 NA TRBD1 CASSWTGTAYEQYF TGTGCCAGCAGTTGGACCGGGACAGCCTACGAGCAGTACTTC
TRBJ2-7 TRBV4-1 NA NA CASSYAGTVYEQYF TGCGCCAGCAGCTACGCCGGGACGGTGTACGAGCAGTACTTC
TRBJ1-5 TRBV2 NA NA CASSETTDYSNQPQHF TGTGCCAGCAGTGAAACCACCGATTACAGCAATCAGCCCCAGCATTTT
TRBJ2-2 TRBV27 NA NA CASSFGTGELFF TGTGCCAGCAGTTTTGGCACCGGGGAGCTGTTTTTT
TRBJ1-6 TRBV7-9 NA NA CASSLAGVGNSPLHF TGTGCCAGCAGCTTAGCAGGAGTTGGCAATTCACCCCTCCACTTT
TRBJ1-4 TRBV7-2 NA TRBD1 CASSTGVNEKLFF TGTGCCAGCAGCACAGGGGTTAACGAAAAACTGTTTTTT
TRBJ2-1 TRBV6-5 NA TRBD2 CASRSLAGGWNEQFF TGTGCCAGCAGGTCACTAGCGGGGGGATGGAATGAGCAGTTCTTC
TRBJ2-2 TRBV19 NA TRBD2 CASSPWRENPGELFF TGTGCCAGTAGCCCGTGGCGGGAGAACCCCGGGGAGCTGTTTTTT
TRBJ2-7 TRBV7-9 NA NA CASSPQGGIYEQYF TGTGCCAGCAGCCCCCAAGGGGGGATCTACGAGCAGTACTTC
TRBJ2-6 TRBV5-6 NA NA CASSHRDAFSANVLTF TGTGCCAGCAGCCATCGGGACGCCTTTTCGGCCAACGTCCTGACTTTC
TRBJ2-5 TRBV15 NA NA CATGHQETQYF TGTGCCACCGGTCACCAAGAGACCCAGTACTTC
TRBJ2-7 TRBV30 once NA CAWTMTGASYEQYF TGTGCCTGGACTATGACAGGCGCGTCCTACGAGCAGTACTTC
TRBJ2-7 TRBV7-2 NA NA CASSSLTGYEQYF TGTGCCAGCAGCTCTCTGACCGGGTACGAGCAGTACTTC
TRBJ2-3 TRBV30 NA NA CAWSVHGAGTDTQYF TGTGCCTGGAGTGTACATGGGGCCGGAACAGATACGCAGTATTTT
TRBJ2-1 TRBV7-9 NA NA CASSWDQRYNEQFF TGTGCCAGCAGCTGGGACCAACGATACAATGAGCAGTTCTTC
TRBJ2-1 TRBV10-3 NA TRBD1 CAIGRDRDYNEQFF TGTGCCATCGGCCGGGACAGAGATTACAATGAGCAGTTCTTC
TRBJ2-2 TRBV7-9 NA TRBD2 CASSLVQTSPGELFF TGTGCCAGCAGCTTAGTCCAGACTAGCCCCGGGGAGCTGTTTTTT
TRBJ1-3 TRBV7-9 NA NA CASHVALSGNTIYF TGTGCCAGCCACGTAGCCCTCTCTGGAAACACCATATATTTT
TRBJ2-7 TRBV14 once TRBD2 CASSQKLAGVPLRSYEQYF TGTGCCAGCAGCCAGAAACTAGCGGGAGTCCCCCTTCGGTCCTACGAGCAGTACTTC
TRBJ2-7 TRBV5-1 NA NA CASSSGWGTYEQYF TGCGCCAGCAGCTCCGGATGGGGGACCTACGAGCAGTACTTC
TRBJ2-7 TRBV9 NA TRBD1 CASSESFGTAIIEQYF TGTGCCAGCAGCGAGTCCTTCGGGACAGCTATTATCGAGCAGTACTTC
TRBJ2-7 TRBV29-1 NA TRBD2 CSVELAGPYEQYF TGCAGCGTTGAACTAGCGGGACCCTACGAGCAGTACTTC
TRBJ1-1 TRBV2 NA NA CASPDGQNTEAFF TGTGCCAGCCCAGACGGGCAGAACACTGAAGCTTTCTTT
TRBJ1-1 TRBV5-5 NA NA CASSRLGGRDQAFF TGTGCCAGCAGCCGCCTGGGGGGCAGGGATCAAGCTTTCTTT
TRBJ2-2 TRBV7-6 once TRBD2 CASSPGTSGRTGELFF TGTGCCAGCAGCCCCGGGACTAGCGGGAGAACCGGGGAGCTGTTTTTT